This T cell receptor (beta chain) was recovered during a study of blood T cell repertoires in COVID-19. Whole-study context: Whether acute or convalescent, the COVID-19 samples came from the United States, Italy and Spain. The analysed material was cDNA or gDNA that came from T cells, B-cell-depleted T cells, or PBMCs.

Germline trimming cut 3 bases from V and 5 bases from J; bases unmatched to any gene: 12. Germline values: CDR1 MDHEN, CDR2 SYDVKM. This CDR3 region has 16 residues. Repertoires were generated with immunoSEQ multiplex PCR, while TCRdb's copy carries only in-frame clones and drops some. The sample shows about 210,000 clones, 84% of them seen only once. The chain is built from TRBV28 and TRBJ1-2; 7 bases are shared with TRBD1. The source of this sequence is a woman between 50 and 59 years old with active or convalescent COVID-19. Sequencing was performed on peripheral blood. CDR3 region: CASSFTRTGAIYGYTF. The CDR3 nucleotides read TGTGCCAGCAGTTTTACCCGAACAGGGGCGATTTATGGCTACACCTTC.